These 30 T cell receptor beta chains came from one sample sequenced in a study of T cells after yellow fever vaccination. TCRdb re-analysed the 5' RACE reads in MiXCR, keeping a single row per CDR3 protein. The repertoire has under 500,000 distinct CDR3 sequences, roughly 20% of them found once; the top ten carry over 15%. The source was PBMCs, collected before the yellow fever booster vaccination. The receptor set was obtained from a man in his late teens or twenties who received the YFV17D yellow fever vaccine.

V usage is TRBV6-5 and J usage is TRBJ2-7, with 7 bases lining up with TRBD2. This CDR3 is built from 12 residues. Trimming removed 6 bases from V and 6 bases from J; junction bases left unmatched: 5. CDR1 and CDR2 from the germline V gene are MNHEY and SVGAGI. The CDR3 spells CASRTGGFEQYF. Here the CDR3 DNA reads TGTGCCAGCAGAACCGGGGGGTTCGAGCAGTACTTC.

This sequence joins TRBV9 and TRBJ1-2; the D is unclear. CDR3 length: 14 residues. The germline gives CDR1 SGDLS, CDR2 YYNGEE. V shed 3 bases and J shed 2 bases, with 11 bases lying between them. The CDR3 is CASSESRLNYGYTF. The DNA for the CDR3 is TGTGCCAGCAGCGAGTCCAGGCTGAACTATGGCTACACCTTC.

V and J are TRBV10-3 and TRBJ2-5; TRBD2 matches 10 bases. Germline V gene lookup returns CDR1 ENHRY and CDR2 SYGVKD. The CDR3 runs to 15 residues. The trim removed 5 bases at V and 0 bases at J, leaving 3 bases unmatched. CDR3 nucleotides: TGTGCCATCAGTCCTAGCGGGGGTAACCAAGAGACCCAGTACTTC. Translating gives CAISPSGGNQETQYF.

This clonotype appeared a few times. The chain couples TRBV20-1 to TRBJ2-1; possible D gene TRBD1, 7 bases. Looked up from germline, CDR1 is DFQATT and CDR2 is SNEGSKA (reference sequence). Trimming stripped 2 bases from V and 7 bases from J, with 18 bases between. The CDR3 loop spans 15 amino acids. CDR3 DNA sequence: TGCAGTGCTAGACGGCAGGGGGGACTGTGGAATGAGCAGTTCTTC. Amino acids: CSARRQGGLWNEQFF.

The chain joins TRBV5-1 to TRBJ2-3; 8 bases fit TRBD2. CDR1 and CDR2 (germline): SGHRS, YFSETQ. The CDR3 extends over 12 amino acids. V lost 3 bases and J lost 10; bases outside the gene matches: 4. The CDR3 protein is CASSSGLEAQYF. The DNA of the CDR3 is TGCGCCAGCAGCTCGGGACTAGAAGCGCAGTATTTT. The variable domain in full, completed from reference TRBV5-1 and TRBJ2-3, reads KAGVTQTPRYLIKTRGQQVTLSCSPISGHRSVSWYQQTPGQGLQFLFEYFSETQRNKGNFPGRFSGRQFSNSRSEMNVSTLELGDSALYLCASSSGLEAQYFGPGTRLTVL.

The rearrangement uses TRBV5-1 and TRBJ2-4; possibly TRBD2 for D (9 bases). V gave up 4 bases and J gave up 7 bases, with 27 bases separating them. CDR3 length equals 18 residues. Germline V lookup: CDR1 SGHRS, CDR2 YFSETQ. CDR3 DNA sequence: TGCGCCAGCAGCCCAGGGGGCGGGGGACTAGCAATGAGTAACATTCAGTACTTC. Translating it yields CASSPGGGGLAMSNIQYF.

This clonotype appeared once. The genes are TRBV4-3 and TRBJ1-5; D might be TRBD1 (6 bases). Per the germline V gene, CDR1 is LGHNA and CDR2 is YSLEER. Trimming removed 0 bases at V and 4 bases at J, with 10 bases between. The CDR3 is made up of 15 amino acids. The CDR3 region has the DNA TGCGCCAGCAGCCAAGATGGAGGGGGGAATCAGCCCCAGCATTTT. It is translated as CASSQDGGGNQPQHF.

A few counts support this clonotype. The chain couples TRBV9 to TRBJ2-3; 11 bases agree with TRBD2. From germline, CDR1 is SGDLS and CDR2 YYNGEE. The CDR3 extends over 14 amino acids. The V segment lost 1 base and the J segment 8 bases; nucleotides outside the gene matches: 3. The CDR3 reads CASSVSLAGVTQYF. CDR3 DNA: TGTGCCAGCAGCGTATCACTAGCGGGGGTTACGCAGTATTTT.

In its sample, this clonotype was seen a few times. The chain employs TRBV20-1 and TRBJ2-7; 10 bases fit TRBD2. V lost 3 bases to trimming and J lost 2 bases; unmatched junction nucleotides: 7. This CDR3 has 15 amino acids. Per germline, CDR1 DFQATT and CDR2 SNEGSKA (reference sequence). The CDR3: CSAREAGGPAYEQYF. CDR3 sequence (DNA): TGCAGTGCTAGGGAAGCGGGGGGGCCGGCCTACGAGCAGTACTTC.

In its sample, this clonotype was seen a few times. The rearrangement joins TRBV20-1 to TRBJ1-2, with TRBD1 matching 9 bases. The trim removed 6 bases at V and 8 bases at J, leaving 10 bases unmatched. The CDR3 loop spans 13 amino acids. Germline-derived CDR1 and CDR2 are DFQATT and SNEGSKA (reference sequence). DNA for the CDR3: TGCAGTGCCCGGGGACAGGGCTATCAAGGCTACACCTTC. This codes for CSARGQGYQGYTF.

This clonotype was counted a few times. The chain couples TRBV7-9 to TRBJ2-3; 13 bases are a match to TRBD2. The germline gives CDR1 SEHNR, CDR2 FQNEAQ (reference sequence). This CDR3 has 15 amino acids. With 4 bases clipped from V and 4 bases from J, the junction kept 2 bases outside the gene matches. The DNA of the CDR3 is TGTGCCAGCAGCTACGGACTAGCGGGGGCAGATACGCAGTATTTT. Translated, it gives CASSYGLAGADTQYF.

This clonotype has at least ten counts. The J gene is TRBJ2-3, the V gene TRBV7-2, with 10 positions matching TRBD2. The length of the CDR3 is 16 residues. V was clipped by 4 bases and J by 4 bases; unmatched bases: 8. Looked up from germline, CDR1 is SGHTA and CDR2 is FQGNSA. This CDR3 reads CASSWKRGGISDTQYF. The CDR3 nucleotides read TGTGCCAGCAGCTGGAAGCGGGGGGGCATATCAGATACGCAGTATTTT.

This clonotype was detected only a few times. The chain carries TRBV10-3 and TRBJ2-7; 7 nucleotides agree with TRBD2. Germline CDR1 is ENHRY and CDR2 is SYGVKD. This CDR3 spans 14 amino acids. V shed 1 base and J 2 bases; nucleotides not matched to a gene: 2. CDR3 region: CAISELGLPYEQYV. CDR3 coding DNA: TGTGCCATCAGTGAGTTGGGACTACCCTACGAGCAGTACGTC.

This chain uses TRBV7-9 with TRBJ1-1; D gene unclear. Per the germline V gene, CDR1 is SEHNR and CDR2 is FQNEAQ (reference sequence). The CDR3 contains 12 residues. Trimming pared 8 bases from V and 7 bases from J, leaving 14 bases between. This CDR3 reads CASFDFLGEAFF. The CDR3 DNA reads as TGTGCCAGCTTTGACTTTCTCGGTGAAGCTTTCTTT.

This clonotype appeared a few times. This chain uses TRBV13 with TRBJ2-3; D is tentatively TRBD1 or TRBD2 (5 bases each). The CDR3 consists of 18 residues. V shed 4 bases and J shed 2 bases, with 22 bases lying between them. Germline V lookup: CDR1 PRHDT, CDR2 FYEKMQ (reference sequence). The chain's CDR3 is CASSSTAPRGRTTDTQYF. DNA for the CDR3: TGTGCCAGCAGCTCGACAGCCCCACGGGGTAGAACCACAGATACGCAGTATTTT.

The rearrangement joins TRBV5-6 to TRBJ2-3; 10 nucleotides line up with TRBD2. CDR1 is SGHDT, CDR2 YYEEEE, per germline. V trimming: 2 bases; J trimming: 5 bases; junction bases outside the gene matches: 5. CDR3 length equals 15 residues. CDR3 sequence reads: CASSFLAGGGDTQYF. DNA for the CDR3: TGTGCCAGCAGCTTCTTAGCGGGGGGAGGAGATACGCAGTATTTT.

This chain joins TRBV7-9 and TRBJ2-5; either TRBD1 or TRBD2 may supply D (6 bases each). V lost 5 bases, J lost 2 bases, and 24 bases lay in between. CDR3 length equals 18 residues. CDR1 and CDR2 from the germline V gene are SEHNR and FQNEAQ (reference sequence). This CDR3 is CASSPRGLPPPLQETQYF. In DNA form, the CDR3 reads TGTGCCAGCAGCCCCCGGGGGCTTCCTCCCCCCTTGCAAGAGACCCAGTACTTC. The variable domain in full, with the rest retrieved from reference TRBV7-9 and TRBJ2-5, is DTGVSQNPRHKITKRGQNVTFRCDPISEHNRLYWYRQTLGQGPEFLTYFQNEAQLEKSRLLSDRFSAERPKGSFSTLEIQRTEQGDSAMYLCASSPRGLPPPLQETQYFGPGTRLLVL.

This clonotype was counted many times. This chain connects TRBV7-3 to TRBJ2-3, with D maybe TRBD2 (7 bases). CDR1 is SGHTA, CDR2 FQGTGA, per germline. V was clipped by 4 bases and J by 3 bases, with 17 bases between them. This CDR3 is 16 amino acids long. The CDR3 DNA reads TGTGCCAGCAGCTCCTGGGGGGGCGGGTCTACAGATACGCAGTATTTT. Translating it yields CASSSWGGGSTDTQYF.

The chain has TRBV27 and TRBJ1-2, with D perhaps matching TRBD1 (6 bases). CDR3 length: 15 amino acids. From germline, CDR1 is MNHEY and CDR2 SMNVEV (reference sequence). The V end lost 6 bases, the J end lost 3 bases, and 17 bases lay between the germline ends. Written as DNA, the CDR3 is TGTGCCAGCAGCCCGACGGGGGCGGTTCACTATGGCTACACCTTC. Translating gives CASSPTGAVHYGYTF.

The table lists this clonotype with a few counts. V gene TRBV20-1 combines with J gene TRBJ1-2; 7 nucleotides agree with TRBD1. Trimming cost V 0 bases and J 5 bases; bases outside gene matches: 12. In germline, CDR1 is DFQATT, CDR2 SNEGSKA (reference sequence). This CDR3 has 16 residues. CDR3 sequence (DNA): TGCAGTGCTAGAGACCACTACGGACAGGCGGGATATGGCTACACCTTC. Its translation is CSARDHYGQAGYGYTF.

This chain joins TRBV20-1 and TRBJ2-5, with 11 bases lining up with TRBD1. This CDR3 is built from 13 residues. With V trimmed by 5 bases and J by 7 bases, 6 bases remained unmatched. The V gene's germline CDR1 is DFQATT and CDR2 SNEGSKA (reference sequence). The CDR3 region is CSAPGQGAGTQYF. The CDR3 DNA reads TGCAGTGCTCCTGGACAGGGGGCTGGGACCCAGTACTTC.

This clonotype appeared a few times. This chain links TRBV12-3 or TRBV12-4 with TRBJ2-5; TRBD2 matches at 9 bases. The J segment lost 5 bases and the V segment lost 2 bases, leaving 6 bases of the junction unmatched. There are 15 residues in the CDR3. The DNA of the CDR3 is TGTGCCAGCAGTTTACGAGCGGGGGGCAGGGAGACCCAGTACTTC. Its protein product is CASSLRAGGRETQYF.

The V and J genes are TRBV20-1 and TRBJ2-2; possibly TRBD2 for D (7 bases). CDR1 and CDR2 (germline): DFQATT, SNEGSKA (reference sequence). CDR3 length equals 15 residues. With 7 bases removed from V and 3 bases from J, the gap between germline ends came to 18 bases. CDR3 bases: TGCAGTGGCACGTGGGAGGGGGGTTACACCGGGGAGCTGTTTTTT. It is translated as CSGTWEGGYTGELFF.

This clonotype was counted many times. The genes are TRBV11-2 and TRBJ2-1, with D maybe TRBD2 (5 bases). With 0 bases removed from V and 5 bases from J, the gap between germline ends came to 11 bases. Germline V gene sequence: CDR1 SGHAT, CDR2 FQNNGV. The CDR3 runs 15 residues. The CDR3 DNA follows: TGTGCCAGCAGCTTAGATCGGGGTCCAAACAATGAGCAGTTCTTC. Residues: CASSLDRGPNNEQFF.

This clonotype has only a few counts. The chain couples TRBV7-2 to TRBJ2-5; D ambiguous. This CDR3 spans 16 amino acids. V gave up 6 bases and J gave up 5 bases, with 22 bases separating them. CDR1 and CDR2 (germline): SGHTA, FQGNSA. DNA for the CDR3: TGTGCCAGCAGTACACAGTCCACAACAACCAAGGAGACCCAGTACTTC. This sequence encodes CASSTQSTTTKETQYF.

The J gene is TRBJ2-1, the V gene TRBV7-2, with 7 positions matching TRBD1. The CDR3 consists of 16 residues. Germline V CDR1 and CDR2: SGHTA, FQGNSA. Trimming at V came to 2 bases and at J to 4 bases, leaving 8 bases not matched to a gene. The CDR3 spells CASSLPVGTAYNEQFF. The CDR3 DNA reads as TGTGCCAGCAGCTTACCGGTAGGGACAGCTTACAATGAGCAGTTCTTC.

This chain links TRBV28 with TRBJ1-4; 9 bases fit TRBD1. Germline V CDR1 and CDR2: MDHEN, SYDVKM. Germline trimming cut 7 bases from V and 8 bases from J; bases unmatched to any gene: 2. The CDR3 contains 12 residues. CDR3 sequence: CASIDRGEKLFF. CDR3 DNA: TGTGCCAGCATAGACAGGGGGGAAAAACTGTTTTTT.

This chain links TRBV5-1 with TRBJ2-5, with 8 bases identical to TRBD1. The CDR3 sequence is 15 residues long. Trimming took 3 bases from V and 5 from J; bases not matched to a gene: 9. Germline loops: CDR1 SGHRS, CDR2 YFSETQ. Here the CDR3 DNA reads TGCGCCAGCAGCTCCGTCGGGACAGGCCGGGAGACCCAGTACTTC. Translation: CASSSVGTGRETQYF.

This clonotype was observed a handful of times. The CDR3 here is CAIGTGLSSGNTIYF. The CDR3, as DNA: TGTGCCATCGGGACGGGTTTGAGCTCTGGAAACACCATATATTTT. V gene TRBV10-3 combines with J gene TRBJ1-3; TRBD1 is a possible D gene (5 bases). Germline-derived CDR1 and CDR2 are ENHRY and SYGVKD. This CDR3 is built from 15 residues. V lost 8 bases to trimming and J lost 0 bases, with 14 bases between them.

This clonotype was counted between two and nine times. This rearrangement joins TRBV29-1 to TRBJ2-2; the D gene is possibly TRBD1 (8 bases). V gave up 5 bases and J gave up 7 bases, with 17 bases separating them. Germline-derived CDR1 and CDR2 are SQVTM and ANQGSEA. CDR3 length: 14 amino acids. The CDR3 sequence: CSVSHRGGVGELFF. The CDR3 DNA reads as TGCAGCGTTTCTCACAGGGGGGGAGTCGGGGAGCTGTTTTTT.